This T cell receptor beta chain was documented in a study of shared clonotypes between healthy human individuals. Broader study findings: Rarefaction analysis demonstrated incomplete sorted-subset sequencing notwithstanding large depth. Sharing across four donors was highest in naive CD4 (roughly 5%) and lowest in memory CD8 (roughly 0.4%). Donors were few, which limited the genetic and exposure-history diversity represented.

As processed by the authors: There were no quality scores in the junction-only immunoSEQ sequences, so filtering differed. The data were produced by immunoSEQ multiplex PCR, yet TCRdb's version contains in-frame clones alone and is incomplete. V, J and clone size are those of that table, while D and trimming were read from the DNA. The sample records just over 2,000,000 clones, about 95% being singletons. Naive CD8 populations comprised CD45RO-negative cells positively selected for CCR7, excluding terminally differentiated effector memory CD45RA+ cells. Points on this clone: Its antigen is not known.

The CDR3 runs 14 residues. V was pared by 4 bases and J by 1 base, with 9 bases between. Germline CDR1 SGHKS, CDR2 YYEKEE (reference sequence). V gene TRBV5-5 combines with J gene TRBJ1-5; D gene unclear. The origin of this receptor is a man in his late teens or twenties in good health. The specimen was naive CD8+ T cells sorted from blood. The CDR3 DNA follows: TGTGCCAGCAGCAGGGCTGGAAGCAATCAGCCCCAGCATTTT. As protein: CASSRAGSNQPQHF.